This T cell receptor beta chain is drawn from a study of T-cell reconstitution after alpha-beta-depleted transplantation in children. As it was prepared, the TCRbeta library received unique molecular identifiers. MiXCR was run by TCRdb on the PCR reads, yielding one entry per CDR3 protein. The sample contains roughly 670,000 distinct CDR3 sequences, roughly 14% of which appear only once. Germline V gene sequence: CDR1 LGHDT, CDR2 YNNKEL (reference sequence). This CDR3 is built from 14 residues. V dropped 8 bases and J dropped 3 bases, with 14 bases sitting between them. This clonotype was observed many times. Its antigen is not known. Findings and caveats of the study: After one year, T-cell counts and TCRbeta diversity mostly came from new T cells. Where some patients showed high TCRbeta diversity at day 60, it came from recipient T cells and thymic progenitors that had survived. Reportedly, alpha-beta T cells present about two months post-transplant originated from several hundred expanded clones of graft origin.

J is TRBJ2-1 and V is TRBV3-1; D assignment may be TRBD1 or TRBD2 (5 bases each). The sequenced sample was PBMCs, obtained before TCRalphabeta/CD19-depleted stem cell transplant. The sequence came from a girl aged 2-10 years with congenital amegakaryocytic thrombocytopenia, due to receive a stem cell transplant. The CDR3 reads CASSTRDGYNEQFF. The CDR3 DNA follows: TGTGCCAGCTCGACCCGGGACGGCTACAATGAGCAGTTCTTC.